This T cell receptor beta chain was sequenced during a study of T cells expressing NK-cell markers. TCRdb re-called the 5' RACE reads and catalogs CDR3 proteins one per entry, DNA excluded. In total, the table holds 150,000 or so distinct CDR3 sequences. The CDR3 consists of 13 residues. Germline-derived CDR1 and CDR2 are MNHEY and SMNVEV (reference sequence). This TCR came from a woman aged 45 to 65 in good health. Sequencing was carried out using blood T cells: a sorted CD56 or NKG2C T cell subset, CD4+ or CD8+ T cells, or bulk PBMC T cells (not recorded which). V gene TRBV27 combines with J gene TRBJ1-5; the TCRdb call, TRBD1, lacks DNA for checking. Here the CDR3 reads CASKGQGDQPQHF.